The 29 T cell receptor beta chains given below trace back to one sample, sequenced in a study of cytomegalovirus exposure and HLA in healthy donors. The repertoire was sequenced with immunoSEQ multiplex PCR; TCRdb's copy has only in-frame clones and lacks some. This sample has tens of thousands of clones; under 95% occur once, and the top ten carry 0.8% to 1.2%. Sequenced: PBMCs. The receptors shown here come from a man aged 18-30 years in good health and CMV-seronegative.

The V gene is TRBV29-1, the J gene TRBJ2-3; 7 bases agree with TRBD2. Germline values: CDR1 SQVTM, CDR2 ANQGSEA. The CDR3 extends over 15 amino acids. Unmatched junction bases numbered 11, after V lost 6 bases and J lost 2 bases. DNA of the CDR3: TGCAGCGTCGTAACGACTAGCTTGAACACAGATACGCAGTATTTT. Translated, it gives CSVVTTSLNTDTQYF.

V is TRBV30 and J is TRBJ1-1; TRBD1 might be the D (6 bases). From germline, CDR1 is GTSNPN and CDR2 SVGIG (reference sequence). This CDR3 spans 11 amino acids. V lost 3 bases and J lost 10, with 12 bases in between. CDR3 coding DNA: TGTGCCTGGAGCACTGGGACAATAGCTTTCTTT. Amino acids: CAWSTGTIAFF.

This clone was counted a few times. The rearrangement joins TRBV25-1 to TRBJ2-7; 7 nucleotides line up with TRBD2. V lost 4 bases to trimming and J lost 4 bases; unmatched junction nucleotides: 1. The CDR3 spans 12 residues. Per germline, CDR1 MGHDK and CDR2 SYGVNS. The DNA for the CDR3 is TGTGCCAGCAGTGGTAGCGGGTACGAGCAGTACTTC. Amino acids: CASSGSGYEQYF.

This sequence joins TRBV7-9 and TRBJ1-4; 7 bases are a match to TRBD1. J was trimmed by 8 bases and V by 5 bases; bases with no gene match: 8. Germline V gives CDR1 SEHNR, CDR2 FQNEAQ (reference sequence). This CDR3 has 14 residues. The CDR3 sequence: CASSPRQGREKLFF. The CDR3 DNA is TGTGCCAGCAGCCCGAGACAGGGTAGGGAAAAACTGTTTTTT. Variable domain in full (rest from reference TRBV7-9 and TRBJ1-4): DTGVSQNPRHKITKRGQNVTFRCDPISEHNRLYWYRQTLGQGPEFLTYFQNEAQLEKSRLLSDRFSAERPKGSFSTLEIQRTEQGDSAMYLCASSPRQGREKLFFGSGTQLSVL.

This sequence joins TRBV28 and TRBJ2-1; 8 bases are a match to TRBD2. J lost 2 bases, V lost 5 bases, and 8 bases had no gene match. The CDR3 has 16 residues. The germline gives CDR1 MDHEN, CDR2 SYDVKM. CDR3 in DNA: TGTGCCAGCAGTAAAAGCGGGAGCCTTGCCTACAATGAGCAGTTCTTC. Translated: CASSKSGSLAYNEQFF.

The J gene is TRBJ2-7, the V gene TRBV2; 7 positions match TRBD2. V lost 6 bases to trimming and J lost 0 bases; unmatched junction nucleotides: 5. Germline lookup yields CDR1 SNHLY and CDR2 FYNNEI. CDR3 length equals 14 residues. The CDR3 DNA sequence: TGTGCCAGCAGAGCTAGCGGCAGCTCCTACGAGCAGTACTTC. It codes for CASRASGSSYEQYF.

This chain joins TRBV2 and TRBJ2-7; D is perhaps TRBD1 (6 bases). V lost 5 bases to trimming and J lost 3 bases, with 11 bases between them. The CDR3 totals 13 residues. Germline CDR1 reads SNHLY; CDR2 reads FYNNEI. The CDR3 DNA follows: TGTGCCAGCAGTACAGGGCCCGGCTACGAGCAGTACTTC. Translating gives CASSTGPGYEQYF.

This chain links TRBV14 with TRBJ1-3, with 9 bases lining up with TRBD1. Germline trimming cut 6 bases from V and 3 bases from J; bases unmatched to any gene: 3. The CDR3 contains 14 residues. Germline V lookup: CDR1 SGHDN, CDR2 FVKESK. The CDR3 loop reads CASRRTGDGNTIYF. DNA of the CDR3: TGTGCCAGCAGGCGGACAGGGGATGGAAACACCATATATTTT.

The genes are TRBV11-1 and TRBJ2-1; tentative D call: TRBD2 (5 bases). V lost 3 bases and J lost 8, with 11 bases in between. Germline CDR1 SGHAT, CDR2 FQDESV (reference sequence). The CDR3 sequence is 13 residues long. The CDR3 reads CASSFDLSDEQFF. The CDR3 DNA reads TGTGCCAGCAGCTTTGATCTTAGCGATGAGCAGTTCTTC.

This chain joins TRBV6-5 and TRBJ2-1, with a possible D match to TRBD2 (6 bases). Trimming cost V 7 bases and J 8 bases, with 18 bases left between them. Germline values: CDR1 MNHEY, CDR2 SVGAGI. The CDR3 is 14 amino acids. DNA of the CDR3: TGTGCCAGCATGATGGCGGGATGGGTGGATGAGCAGTTCTTC. This gives the protein CASMMAGWVDEQFF.

The chain has TRBV7-2 and TRBJ2-3, with 10 bases lining up with TRBD2. With 7 bases clipped from V and 1 base from J, the junction kept 17 bases outside the gene matches. The germline V gene encodes CDR1 SGHTA and CDR2 FQGNSA. The CDR3 covers 19 residues. CDR3 sequence: CASTRWGLAGADGTDTQYF. In nucleotides, the CDR3 is TGTGCCAGCACCCGTTGGGGGCTAGCGGGAGCTGATGGCACAGATACGCAGTATTTT.

The rearrangement links TRBV4-1 to TRBJ2-3; TRBD2 matches at 14 bases. V shed 3 bases and J 1 base; nucleotides not matched to a gene: 12. Looked up from germline, CDR1 is MGHRA and CDR2 is YSYEKL. The CDR3 extends over 20 amino acids. The CDR3 region has the DNA TGCGCCAGCAGCCATAGAACCGGGACTAGCGGGAGTTGGCGCACAGATACGCAGTATTTT. Protein product: CASSHRTGTSGSWRTDTQYF.

This chain connects TRBV7-3 to TRBJ2-3, with a weak D call TRBD2 (6 bases). Germline V gene data show CDR1 as SGHTA and CDR2 as FQGTGA. This CDR3 has 14 residues. V lost 5 bases to trimming and J lost 0 bases, with 9 bases between them. CDR3 bases: TGTGCCAGCAGCCAGGAGGGAAGCACAGATACGCAGTATTTT. This translates into CASSQEGSTDTQYF.

This clone occurred once. The J gene is TRBJ1-5, the V gene TRBV28; maybe TRBD1 (6 bases). The CDR3 runs to 14 residues. Germline V gene lookup returns CDR1 MDHEN and CDR2 SYDVKM. V was cut by 10 bases and J by 4 bases, with 17 bases left in between. The CDR3 reads CATQFGGLNQPQHF. The DNA for the CDR3 is TGTGCCACCCAGTTTGGGGGCCTTAATCAGCCCCAGCATTTT.

This clone was picked up one time. The gene calls are TRBV13 and TRBJ2-2; no clear D. From germline, CDR1 is PRHDT and CDR2 FYEKMQ (reference sequence). The CDR3 loop spans 14 amino acids. V was cut by 3 bases and J by 1 base, with 6 bases left in between. CDR3 amino acids: CASSFYGNTGELFF. The CDR3 DNA is TGTGCCAGCAGCTTTTACGGGAACACCGGGGAGCTGTTTTTT.

A single count supports this clone. The chain combines TRBV5-6 with TRBJ2-2; D may be TRBD2 (6 bases). Germline-derived CDR1 and CDR2 are SGHDT and YYEEEE. CDR3 length: 16 amino acids. V lost 0 bases and J 2 bases, leaving 11 bases between the germline ends. This CDR3 is CASSLAGTLNTGELFF. In DNA form, the CDR3 reads TGTGCCAGCAGCTTGGCCGGGACTCTTAACACCGGGGAGCTGTTTTTT.

The gene calls are TRBV7-2 and TRBJ2-5; TRBD2 agrees at 8 bases. The CDR3 covers 14 residues. CDR1 and CDR2 (germline): SGHTA, FQGNSA. J was trimmed by 4 bases and V by 5 bases; bases with no gene match: 6. The CDR3 loop reads CASSTGREAETQYF. DNA for the CDR3: TGTGCCAGCAGCACCGGGCGGGAGGCAGAGACCCAGTACTTC. Complete variable domain (other parts from reference TRBV7-2 and TRBJ2-5): GAGVSQSPSNKVTEKGKDVELRCDPISGHTALYWYRQSLGQGLEFLIYFQGNSAPDKSGLPSDRFSAERTGGSVSTLTIQRTQQEDSAVYLCASSTGREAETQYFGPGTRLLVL.

The V gene is TRBV5-1, the J gene TRBJ1-2; 11 nucleotides line up with TRBD1. Trimming took 4 bases from V and 5 from J; bases not matched to a gene: 4. The CDR3 is 14 amino acids. Germline V gene sequence: CDR1 SGHRS, CDR2 YFSETQ. The CDR3 protein is CASSQGQGEYGYTF. The DNA for the CDR3 is TGCGCCAGCAGCCAGGGACAGGGGGAATATGGCTACACCTTC.

The chain links TRBV30 to TRBJ1-1, with a possible D match to TRBD1 (5 bases). V was cut by 6 bases and J by 0 bases, with 17 bases left in between. The CDR3 has 15 amino acids. The germline V gene has CDR1 GTSNPN and CDR2 SVGIG (reference sequence). This chain's CDR3 is CACPGTTVMNTEAFF. CDR3 DNA sequence: TGTGCCTGTCCAGGGACTACAGTAATGAACACTGAAGCTTTCTTT.

This chain connects TRBV9 to TRBJ2-1, with no clear D. This CDR3 spans 15 amino acids. V was pared by 0 bases and J by 0 bases, with 7 bases between. Germline lookup yields CDR1 SGDLS and CDR2 YYNGEE. The CDR3 protein is CASSVGSSSYNEQFF. The CDR3 region has the DNA TGTGCCAGCAGCGTAGGCTCGAGCTCCTACAATGAGCAGTTCTTC.

The chain combines TRBV27 with TRBJ2-7; 7 nucleotides align to TRBD1. The CDR3 sequence is 16 residues long. The junction had 9 bases not matched to a gene; V was cut back by 2 bases and J by 2 bases. CDR1 and CDR2 from the germline V gene are MNHEY and SMNVEV (reference sequence). The CDR3 is CASSLTGPQGAYEQYF. The CDR3 nucleotides are TGTGCCAGCAGTTTAACCGGGCCTCAGGGGGCCTACGAGCAGTACTTC.

This sequence joins TRBV7-9 and TRBJ2-1; no clear D. V was trimmed by 2 bases and J by 0 bases, leaving 8 bases between them. The CDR3 runs 15 residues. CDR1 and CDR2 (germline): SEHNR, FQNEAQ (reference sequence). The CDR3 is CASSLSEISYNEQFF. The CDR3 DNA follows: TGTGCCAGCAGCTTAAGTGAGATCTCCTACAATGAGCAGTTCTTC.

The chain links TRBV7-9 to TRBJ1-5; D perhaps matches TRBD1 (6 bases). The V gene lost 3 bases and the J gene lost 6 bases, with 9 bases spanning the gap. The CDR3 loop spans 13 amino acids. Germline CDR1 is SEHNR and CDR2 is FQNEAQ (reference sequence). CDR3 sequence reads: CASSLTGSQPQHF. CDR3 in DNA: TGTGCCAGCAGCTTGACAGGTTCTCAGCCCCAGCATTTT. Variable domain in full (rest from reference TRBV7-9 and TRBJ1-5): DTGVSQNPRHKITKRGQNVTFRCDPISEHNRLYWYRQTLGQGPEFLTYFQNEAQLEKSRLLSDRFSAERPKGSFSTLEIQRTEQGDSAMYLCASSLTGSQPQHFGDGTRLSIL.

The rearrangement uses TRBV28 and TRBJ2-3; 8 bases are shared with TRBD1. The CDR3 is 14 amino acids. J was trimmed by 4 bases and V by 3 bases; bases with no gene match: 3. The germline V gene has CDR1 MDHEN and CDR2 SYDVKM. For the CDR3, the DNA is TGTGCCAGCAGTTTGGCAGGGGGCTCAGATACGCAGTATTTT. It specifies CASSLAGGSDTQYF.

The chain links TRBV15 to TRBJ1-5; D is unclear. The germline V gene has CDR1 LNHNV and CDR2 YYDKDF (reference sequence). Trimming removed 5 bases at V and 0 bases at J, with 11 bases between. There are 15 residues in the CDR3. The CDR3, as DNA: TGTGCCACCAGCTTGTGGGCAAATAGCAATCAGCCCCAGCATTTT. This translates into CATSLWANSNQPQHF. The full variable domain, its missing parts supplied by reference TRBV15 and TRBJ1-5, is DAMVIQNPRYQVTQFGKPVTLSCSQTLNHNVMYWYQQKSSQAPKLLFHYYDKDFNNEADTPDNFQSRRPNTSFCFLDIRSPGLGDTAMYLCATSLWANSNQPQHFGDGTRLSIL.

This chain connects TRBV7-2 to TRBJ2-7, with 7 bases lining up with TRBD1. The ends lost 1 base at V and 5 bases at J; junction bases unmatched: 11. The CDR3 is 16 amino acids. The V gene's germline CDR1 is SGHTA and CDR2 FQGNSA. The CDR3 reads CASSLVPGQISNEQYF. DNA for the CDR3: TGTGCCAGCAGCTTAGTCCCGGGACAGATCAGTAACGAGCAGTACTTC.

The J gene is TRBJ1-2, the V gene TRBV6-1; no definite D call. V lost 3 bases and J 4 bases, leaving 6 bases between the germline ends. The CDR3 length is 12 residues. Germline assignment: CDR1 MNHNS and CDR2 SASEGT. For the CDR3, the DNA is TGTGCCAGCAGTGAGAGCCGCTATGGCTACACCTTC. Its protein product is CASSESRYGYTF.

This clone showed up just once. This chain connects TRBV19 to TRBJ1-1; TRBD1 matches at 9 bases. J lost 5 bases, V lost 6 bases, and 7 bases had no gene match. In germline, CDR1 is LNHDA, CDR2 SQIVND (reference sequence). The CDR3 sequence is 14 residues long. The CDR3 sequence is CASSSGTGYTEAFF. CDR3 nucleotide sequence: TGTGCCAGTAGCTCCGGGACAGGGTATACTGAAGCTTTCTTT.

The chain couples TRBV6-6 to TRBJ2-1; maybe TRBD2 (6 bases). The CDR3 consists of 13 residues. Trimming pared 10 bases from V and 0 bases from J, leaving 10 bases between. Per germline, CDR1 MNHNY and CDR2 SVGAGI (reference sequence). The CDR3 sequence is CATEEGSYNEQFF. For the CDR3, the DNA is TGTGCCACCGAGGAGGGCTCCTACAATGAGCAGTTCTTC.